The 5 T cell receptor beta chains presented below share a single source sample, sequenced in a study of OX40 agonist ivuxolimab in advanced cancers. Produced via immunoSEQ multiplex PCR; TCRdb's table is partial and in-frame only. This table has some 50,000 clones, over 80% appearing once. Source: CD4+ or CD8+ T cells sorted from blood, taken in a trial of the OX40 agonist ivuxolimab. The receptors shown here come from an adult with an advanced solid tumor such as melanoma, head and neck, liver or kidney cancer.

V and J are TRBV6-6 and TRBJ1-6, with D tentatively TRBD1 (5 bases). V was trimmed by 1 base and J by 9 bases, leaving 13 bases between them. From germline, CDR1 is MNHNY and CDR2 SVGAGI (reference sequence). The CDR3 consists of 15 residues. CDR3 amino acids: CASSYYEGERSPLHF. The CDR3 nucleotides are TGTGCCAGCAGTTACTATGAAGGGGAACGTTCACCCCTCCACTTT.

J is TRBJ1-2 and V is TRBV9, with 8 bases matching TRBD1. CDR3 length: 14 residues. V shed 3 bases, J shed 4 bases, and the junction held 5 bases outside the gene matches. Per the germline V gene, CDR1 is SGDLS and CDR2 is YYNGEE. In DNA form, the CDR3 reads TGTGCCAGCAGCGGACAGGGGTTGTTCTATGGCTACACCTTC. As protein: CASSGQGLFYGYTF. The complete variable domain, with remaining parts taken from reference TRBV9 and TRBJ1-2, reads DSGVTQTPKHLITATGQRVTLRCSPRSGDLSVYWYQQSLDQGLQFLIQYYNGEERAKGNILERFSAQQFPDLHSELNLSSLELGDSALYFCASSGQGLFYGYTFGSGTRLTVV.

The V gene is TRBV6-5, the J gene TRBJ2-5; D is uncertain. The CDR3 totals 15 residues. CDR1 and CDR2 from the germline V gene are MNHEY and SVGAGI. V lost 5 bases and J lost 3, with 16 bases in between. In DNA, the CDR3 is TGTGCCAGCAGTCAAAGGGTATCTGCAGAAGAGACCCAGTACTTC. This translates into CASSQRVSAEETQYF.

The V call is TRBV27, the J call TRBJ2-7, with 8 bases identical to TRBD1. Germline CDR1 MNHEY, CDR2 SMNVEV (reference sequence). This CDR3 spans 12 amino acids. V lost 2 bases to trimming and J lost 6 bases; unmatched junction nucleotides: 0. This CDR3 reads CASSLDRGEQYF. In nucleotides, the CDR3 is TGTGCCAGCAGTTTAGACAGGGGCGAGCAGTACTTC.

This sequence joins TRBV14 and TRBJ1-2; D gene ambiguous. The CDR3 length is 14 residues. CDR1 and CDR2 (germline): SGHDN, FVKESK. V was pared by 2 bases and J by 7 bases, with 14 bases between. CDR3: CASSQRASWVGYTF. The CDR3 nucleotides read TGTGCCAGCAGCCAACGGGCCAGTTGGGTTGGCTACACCTTC. The whole variable domain, remainder taken from reference TRBV14 and TRBJ1-2, is EAGVTQFPSHSVIEKGQTVTLRCDPISGHDNLYWYRRVMGKEIKFLLHFVKESKQDESGMPNNRFLAERTGGTYSTLKVQPAELEDSGVYFCASSQRASWVGYTFGSGTRLTVV.